The 10 T cell receptor beta chains below come from one sample, sequenced in a study of OX40 agonist ivuxolimab in advanced cancers. The table came from immunoSEQ multiplex PCR; TCRdb's copy has only in-frame clones and leaves some out. Of 30,000 or so clones listed, roughly three quarters were seen once; the top ten hold 15%. Here the sequenced sample was CD4+ or CD8+ T cells sorted from blood, taken in a trial of the OX40 agonist ivuxolimab. Source of these receptors: an adult with an advanced solid tumor such as melanoma, head and neck, liver or kidney cancer.

This rearrangement joins TRBV7-6 to TRBJ1-2; D not resolved. CDR1 SGHVS and CDR2 FNYEAQ come from the germline V gene. This CDR3 is 13 amino acids long. V gave up 4 bases and J gave up 6 bases, with 12 bases separating them. CDR3 region: CASSSFRADGYTF. CDR3 sequence (DNA): TGTGCCAGCAGCTCTTTTAGGGCGGATGGCTACACCTTC.

The V gene is TRBV12-5, the J gene TRBJ2-5; 7 bases align to TRBD1. Germline trimming cut 6 bases from V and 6 bases from J; bases unmatched to any gene: 7. The CDR3 extends over 13 amino acids. Germline-derived CDR1 and CDR2 are LGHNT and FRNRAP. The CDR3 DNA follows: TGTGCTAGTGGGCACTCACAGGGGCAGACCCAGTACTTC. This sequence encodes CASGHSQGQTQYF.

The chain combines TRBV21-1 with TRBJ1-3. TRBV21-1 is noted as a pseudogene. CDR3 length: 14 amino acids. In DNA, the CDR3 is TGTGCCAGCATCGGGGGGGGCGATGGAAACACCATATATTTT. Translating it yields CASIGGGDGNTIYF.

V and J are TRBV6-1 and TRBJ2-7, with 8 bases lining up with TRBD1. Trimming at V came to 3 bases and at J to 2 bases, leaving 6 bases not matched to a gene. The germline gives CDR1 MNHNS, CDR2 SASEGT. This CDR3 comprises 15 residues. The CDR3 region is CASSDSTGVAYEQYF. In nucleotides, the CDR3 is TGTGCCAGCAGTGACTCGACAGGGGTTGCCTACGAGCAGTACTTC.

The rearrangement links TRBV5-6 to TRBJ2-7, with 8 positions matching TRBD1. There are 18 residues in the CDR3. The V and J ends lost 4 bases and 2 bases, in that order; junction bases with no gene match: 17. From germline, CDR1 is SGHDT and CDR2 YYEEEE. CDR3 protein: CASSPSTGAQPHTYEQYF. CDR3 coding DNA: TGTGCCAGCAGCCCTTCGACAGGGGCTCAACCACATACCTACGAGCAGTACTTC.

The J gene is TRBJ1-2, the V gene TRBV7-8; 7 bases agree with TRBD1. The CDR3 totals 16 residues. Germline V gives CDR1 SGHVS, CDR2 FQNEAQ. V trimming: 4 bases; J trimming: 4 bases; junction bases outside the gene matches: 12. As DNA, the CDR3 is TGTGCCAGCAGCTCCCCGGGACTGACAGGGTTCTATGGCTACACCTTC. Translated: CASSSPGLTGFYGYTF.

The sample holds one count of this clone. V is TRBV10-2 and J is TRBJ2-3, with D perhaps assigned TRBD1 or TRBD2 (5 bases each). Trimming cost V 6 bases and J 0 bases, with 22 bases left between them. This CDR3 spans 18 amino acids. Germline V gene data show CDR1 as WSHSY and CDR2 as SAAADI. The CDR3: CASRIPGPSFPSTDTQYF. The CDR3, as DNA: TGCGCCAGCAGAATTCCGGGACCTAGCTTTCCTAGCACAGATACGCAGTATTTT.

This clone has a single count. This rearrangement joins TRBV5-1 to TRBJ2-7, with 9 bases fitting TRBD1. This CDR3 contains 14 residues. The germline V gene encodes CDR1 SGHRS and CDR2 YFSETQ. The junction had 6 bases not matched to a gene; V was cut back by 4 bases and J by 4 bases. DNA of the CDR3: TGCGCCAGCAGCGTACAGGGGGCAAGGTACGAGCAGTACTTC. Translation: CASSVQGARYEQYF. Combining the CDR3 with reference TRBV5-1 and TRBJ2-7 gives the whole variable domain KAGVTQTPRYLIKTRGQQVTLSCSPISGHRSVSWYQQTPGQGLQFLFEYFSETQRNKGNFPGRFSGRQFSNSRSEMNVSTLELGDSALYLCASSVQGARYEQYFGPGTRLTVT.

DNA of the CDR3: TGTGCCAGCAGCTTTTTACAGGGCGGGTCCGGGGAGCTGTTTTTT. Amino acids: CASSFLQGGSGELFF. The J gene is TRBJ2-2, the V gene TRBV7-6, with D possibly TRBD1 on 6 matching bases. The CDR3 consists of 15 residues. Germline loops: CDR1 SGHVS, CDR2 FNYEAQ. V was pared by 3 bases and J by 6 bases, with 14 bases between.

The chain is built from TRBV28 and TRBJ1-1, with a weak D call TRBD1 (5 bases). The CDR3 runs to 14 residues. In germline, CDR1 is MDHEN, CDR2 SYDVKM. V lost 8 bases and J lost 4, with 17 bases in between. CDR3 region: CASSLGVVVTEAFF. The CDR3 DNA sequence: TGTGCCAGCTCTCTGGGGGTGGTTGTCACTGAAGCTTTCTTT.